This TCR beta chain was identified during a study of blood T cell repertoires in COVID-19. As for the study in general: Acute and convalescent COVID-19 samples came from the United States, Italy and Spain. Sample material is recorded as cDNA or gDNA derived from T cells, B-cell-depleted T cells, or PBMCs.

In the study's own analysis: Reference gene primers were amplified, and this amplification served to estimate nucleated cell counts. The repertoire was sequenced with immunoSEQ multiplex PCR; TCRdb's copy has only in-frame clones and lacks some. The D gene and trimming were derived from the DNA, and the V and J assignments and clone size from that table. The sample has roughly 290,000 clones, 75% to 90% seen once. Germline-derived CDR1 and CDR2 are LNHDA and SQIVND (reference sequence). This CDR3 has 15 amino acids. V gave up 6 bases and J gave up 4 bases, with 18 bases separating them. This TCR was sampled from a woman in her twenties or thirties who had recovered from COVID-19. The sample taken for sequencing was peripheral blood. The chain carries TRBV19 and TRBJ1-2; unclear D gene. The CDR3 region has the DNA TGTGCCAGTAGGAACCCGGGGAACAACGCCTATGGCTACACCTTC. This encodes CASRNPGNNAYGYTF.